This record concerns one T cell receptor beta chain sequence. Antigen specificity is unknown. This sample is drawn from a study of post-analysis software for immune sequencing data. The length of the CDR3 is 15 residues. From germline, CDR1 is LGHNA and CDR2 YSLEER. cDNA libraries for TCR beta contained unique molecular identifiers. Each CDR3 protein gets one entry after TCRdb re-called the PCR reads with MiXCR. In the table there are fewer than 850,000 distinct CDR3 sequences, about 27% of which are singletons. Notes on the study in general: Normalized Chao1 diversity was significantly lower in multiple sclerosis patients than in controls. When patients were compared with controls, about five TRBV segments were more frequent, TRBV5-6, TRBV5-1 and TRBV20-1 among them. Batch-mates among the samples co-clustered strongly by F measure.

This TCR was sampled from a girl between 5 and 17 years old with multiple sclerosis. The V gene is TRBV4-3, the J gene TRBJ2-4, with D possibly TRBD1 on 5 matching bases. The J call is in doubt because the DNA end fits TRBJ2-7 better. The specimen sequenced was blood. Written as DNA, the CDR3 is TGCGCCAGCAGCCAAGAAAGTCAGGGAAACTACGAGCAGTACTTC. Encoded protein: CASSQESQGNYEQYF.